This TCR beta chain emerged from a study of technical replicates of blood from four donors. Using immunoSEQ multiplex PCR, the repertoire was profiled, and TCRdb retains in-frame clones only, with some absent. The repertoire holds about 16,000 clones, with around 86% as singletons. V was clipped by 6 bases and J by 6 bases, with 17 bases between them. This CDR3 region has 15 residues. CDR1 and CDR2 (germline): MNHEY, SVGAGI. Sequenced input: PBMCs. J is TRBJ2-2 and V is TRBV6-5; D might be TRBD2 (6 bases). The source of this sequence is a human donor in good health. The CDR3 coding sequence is TGTGCCAGCAGCGCGGGACGGTTGGTAGCCGGGGAGCTGTTTTTT. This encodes CASSAGRLVAGELFF.